The sequence of this T cell receptor (beta chain) was determined in a study of T-cell memory formation after mild COVID-19. General study findings and limits: Clones which contracted sat mainly in CM and EM if CD4+, and in EMRA if CD8+.

Germline assignment: CDR1 MNHEY and CDR2 SMNVEV (reference sequence). Trimming took off 5 bases at V and 4 bases at J, with 17 bases between the two ends. The CDR3 sequence is 15 residues long. MiXCR, applied by TCRdb to the 5' RACE reads, yields one record per CDR3 protein. The sample includes tens of thousands of distinct CDR3 sequences, 9.3% of them seen just once. This clonotype came up a few times. Its antigen is not identified. Sequenced input: PBMCs or a T cell subset sorted from them (not recorded which). The genes are TRBV27 and TRBJ1-2; the D gene is possibly TRBD1 (6 bases). The origin of this receptor is a man aged 18-30 years who had mild COVID-19 (a few samples of this study predate the infection). Cell type and time point are not known. CDR3 residues: CASSTYRETGYGYTF. CDR3 coding DNA: TGTGCCAGCAGTACCTACAGGGAGACGGGCTATGGCTACACCTTC.